This T cell receptor (beta chain) is from a study of vaccination effects on CD4 cells after COVID-19. The overall study: After expansion with viral peptide pools in the ViraFEST assay, antigen-specific CD4+ T cells were sequenced. Cultivation was performed at two million PBMC per well with 9 to 10 IU/ml IL-2 and approximately 9.2 ug/ml peptides added.

Cells that had been cultured for approximately ten days were the source of isolated CD4+ T cells. None of the vaccinated had previously contracted SARS-CoV-2, and their nucleocapsid antibodies tested negative. Half-medium exchanges with IL-2 medium took place on days 3 and 7. As regards this clone: The antigen is undetermined.

The trim removed 5 bases at V and 5 bases at J, leaving 7 bases unmatched. The CDR3 is 14 amino acids. Germline V gives CDR1 MNHEY, CDR2 SVGEGT. Sequenced by immunoSEQ multiplex PCR; TCRdb stores in-frame clones only, minus some. This sample yields tens of thousands of clones, of which 82% are seen a single time; 2.5% to 3.5% belongs to the top ten. The TCR originated in a human donor who received a COVID-19 vaccine. The chain is built from TRBV6-2 or TRBV6-3 and TRBJ2-5; 8 positions match TRBD2. This sample comprised CD4+ T cells from PBMCs cultured without peptide, obtained before COVID-19 vaccination. For the CDR3, the DNA is TGTGCCAGCAGTCGGACTAGCCGCGGCGAGACCCAGTACTTC. It is translated as CASSRTSRGETQYF.